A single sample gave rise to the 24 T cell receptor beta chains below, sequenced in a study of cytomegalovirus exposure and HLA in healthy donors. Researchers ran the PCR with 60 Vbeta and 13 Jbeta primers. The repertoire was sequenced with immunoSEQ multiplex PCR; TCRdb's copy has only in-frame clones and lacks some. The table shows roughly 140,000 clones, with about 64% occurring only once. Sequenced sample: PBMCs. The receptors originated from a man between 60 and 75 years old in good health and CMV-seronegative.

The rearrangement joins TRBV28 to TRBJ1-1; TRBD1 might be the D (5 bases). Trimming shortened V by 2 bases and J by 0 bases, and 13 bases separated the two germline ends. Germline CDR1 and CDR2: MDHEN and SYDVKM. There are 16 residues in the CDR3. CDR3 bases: TGTGCCAGCAGTTTACAGGACAACCTCATGAACACTGAAGCTTTCTTT. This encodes CASSLQDNLMNTEAFF.

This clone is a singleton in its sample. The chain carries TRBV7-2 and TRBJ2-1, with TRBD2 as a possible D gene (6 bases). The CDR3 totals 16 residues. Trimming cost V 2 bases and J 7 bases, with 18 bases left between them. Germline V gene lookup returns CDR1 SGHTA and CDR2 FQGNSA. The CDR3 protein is CASSLNPPGDLNEQFF. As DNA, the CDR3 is TGTGCCAGCAGCTTAAACCCTCCGGGAGATTTAAATGAGCAGTTCTTC.

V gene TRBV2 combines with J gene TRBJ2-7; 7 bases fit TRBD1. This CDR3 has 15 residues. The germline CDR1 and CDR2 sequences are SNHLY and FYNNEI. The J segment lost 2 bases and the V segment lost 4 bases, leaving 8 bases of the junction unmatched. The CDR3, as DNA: TGTGCCAGCAGTGTGCAGGGGGTCTATCCCTACGAGCAGTACTTC. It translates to CASSVQGVYPYEQYF.

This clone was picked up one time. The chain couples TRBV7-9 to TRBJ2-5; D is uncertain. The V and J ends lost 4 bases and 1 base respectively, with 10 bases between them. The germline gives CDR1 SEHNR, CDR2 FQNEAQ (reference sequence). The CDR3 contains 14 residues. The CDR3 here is CASSSYTLQETQYF. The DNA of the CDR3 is TGTGCCAGCAGCTCATACACGCTCCAAGAGACCCAGTACTTC.

The CDR3 is CSVESGWNTPNYGYTF. CDR3 bases: TGCAGCGTTGAAAGCGGGTGGAACACCCCTAACTATGGCTACACCTTC. This sequence joins TRBV29-1 and TRBJ1-2; D remains ambiguous. The CDR3 is 16 amino acids. The germline CDR1 and CDR2 sequences are SQVTM and ANQGSEA. Trimming stripped 2 bases from V and 0 bases from J, with 16 bases between.

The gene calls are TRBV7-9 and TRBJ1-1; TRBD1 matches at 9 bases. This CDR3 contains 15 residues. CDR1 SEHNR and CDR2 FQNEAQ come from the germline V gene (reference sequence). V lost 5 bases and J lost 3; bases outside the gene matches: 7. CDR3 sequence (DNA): TGTGCCAGCAGCACCGGACAGGGGTCAGACACTGAAGCTTTCTTT. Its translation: CASSTGQGSDTEAFF. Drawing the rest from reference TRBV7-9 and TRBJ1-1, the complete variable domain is DTGVSQNPRHKITKRGQNVTFRCDPISEHNRLYWYRQTLGQGPEFLTYFQNEAQLEKSRLLSDRFSAERPKGSFSTLEIQRTEQGDSAMYLCASSTGQGSDTEAFFGQGTRLTVV.

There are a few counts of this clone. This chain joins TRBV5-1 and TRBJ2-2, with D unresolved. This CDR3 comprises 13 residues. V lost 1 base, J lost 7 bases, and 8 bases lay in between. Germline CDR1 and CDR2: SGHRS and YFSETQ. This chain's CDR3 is CASSLNFVGELFF. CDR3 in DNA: TGCGCCAGCAGCTTGAATTTCGTCGGGGAGCTGTTTTTT.

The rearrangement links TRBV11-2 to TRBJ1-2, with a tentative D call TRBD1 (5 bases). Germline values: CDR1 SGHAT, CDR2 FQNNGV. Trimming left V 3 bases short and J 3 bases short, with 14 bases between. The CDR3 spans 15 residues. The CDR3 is CASSFRRALDYGYTF. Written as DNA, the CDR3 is TGTGCCAGCAGCTTCCGCAGGGCGCTAGACTATGGCTACACCTTC.

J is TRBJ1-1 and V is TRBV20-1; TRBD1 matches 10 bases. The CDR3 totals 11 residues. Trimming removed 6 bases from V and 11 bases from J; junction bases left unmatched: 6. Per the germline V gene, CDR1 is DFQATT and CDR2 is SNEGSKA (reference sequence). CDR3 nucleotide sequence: TGCAGTGCCGAGGGACAGGGGTTTGCTTTCTTT. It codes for CSAEGQGFAFF.

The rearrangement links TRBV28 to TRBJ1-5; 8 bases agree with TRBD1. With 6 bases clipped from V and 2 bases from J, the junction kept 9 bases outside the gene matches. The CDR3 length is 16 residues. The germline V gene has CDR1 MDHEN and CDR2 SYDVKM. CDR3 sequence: CASRSRTGQGNQPQHF. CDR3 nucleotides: TGTGCCAGCAGGTCCCGGACAGGGCAAGGCAATCAGCCCCAGCATTTT. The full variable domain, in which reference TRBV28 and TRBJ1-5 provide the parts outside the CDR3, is DVKVTQSSRYLVKRTGEKVFLECVQDMDHENMFWYRQDPGLGLRLIYFSYDVKMKEKGDIPEGYSVSREKKERFSLILESASTNQTSMYLCASRSRTGQGNQPQHFGDGTRLSIL.

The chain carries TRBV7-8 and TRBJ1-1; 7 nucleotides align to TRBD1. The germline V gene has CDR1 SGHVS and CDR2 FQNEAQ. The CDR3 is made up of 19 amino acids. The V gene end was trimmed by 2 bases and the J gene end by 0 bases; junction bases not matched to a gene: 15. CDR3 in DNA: TGTGCCAGCAGCTTAAGAGCTTCTCACCACGGGACAGTGAACACTGAAGCTTTCTTT. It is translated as CASSLRASHHGTVNTEAFF. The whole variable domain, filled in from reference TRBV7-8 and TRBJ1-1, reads GAGVSQSPRYKVAKRGQDVALRCDPISGHVSLFWYQQALGQGPEFLTYFQNEAQLDKSGLPSDRFFAERPEGSVSTLKIQRTQQEDSAVYLCASSLRASHHGTVNTEAFFGQGTRLTVV.

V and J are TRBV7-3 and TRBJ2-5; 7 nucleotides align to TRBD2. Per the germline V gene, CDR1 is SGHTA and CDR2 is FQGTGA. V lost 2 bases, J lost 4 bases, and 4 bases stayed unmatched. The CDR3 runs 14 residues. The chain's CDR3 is CASSLGGRRETQYF. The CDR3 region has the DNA TGTGCCAGCAGCTTAGGCGGGAGAAGAGAGACCCAGTACTTC.

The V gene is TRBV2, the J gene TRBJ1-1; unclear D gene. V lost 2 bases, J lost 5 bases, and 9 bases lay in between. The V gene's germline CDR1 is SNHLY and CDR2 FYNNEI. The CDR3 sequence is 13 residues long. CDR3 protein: CASSELGETEAFF. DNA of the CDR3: TGTGCCAGCAGTGAACTCGGAGAAACTGAAGCTTTCTTT. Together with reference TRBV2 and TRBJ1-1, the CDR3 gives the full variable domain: EPEVTQTPSHQVTQMGQEVILRCVPISNHLYFYWYRQILGQKVEFLVSFYNNEISEKSEIFDDQFSVERPDGSNFTLKIRSTKLEDSAMYFCASSELGETEAFFGQGTRLTVV.

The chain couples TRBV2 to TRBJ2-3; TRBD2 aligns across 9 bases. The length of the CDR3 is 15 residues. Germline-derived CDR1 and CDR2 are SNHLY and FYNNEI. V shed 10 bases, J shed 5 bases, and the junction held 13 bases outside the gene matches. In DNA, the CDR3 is TGTGCCACCACCTTTTTGGGGCGGGAGGGAGATACGCAGTATTTT. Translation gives CATTFLGREGDTQYF.

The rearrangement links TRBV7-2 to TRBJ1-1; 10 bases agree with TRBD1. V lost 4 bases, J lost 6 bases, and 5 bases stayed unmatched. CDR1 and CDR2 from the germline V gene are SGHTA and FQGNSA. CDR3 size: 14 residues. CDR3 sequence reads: CASSSTGGWPEAFF. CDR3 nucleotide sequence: TGTGCCAGCAGCTCGACAGGGGGCTGGCCTGAAGCTTTCTTT.

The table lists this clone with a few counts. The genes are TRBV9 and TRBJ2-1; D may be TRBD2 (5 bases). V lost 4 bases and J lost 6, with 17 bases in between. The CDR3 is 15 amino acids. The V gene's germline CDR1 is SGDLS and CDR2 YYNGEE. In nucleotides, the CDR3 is TGTGCCAGCAGCCCCGAAGATCTAGCCTTCAATGAGCAGTTCTTC. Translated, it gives CASSPEDLAFNEQFF. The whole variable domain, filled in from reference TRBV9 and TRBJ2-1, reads DSGVTQTPKHLITATGQRVTLRCSPRSGDLSVYWYQQSLDQGLQFLIQYYNGEERAKGNILERFSAQQFPDLHSELNLSSLELGDSALYFCASSPEDLAFNEQFFGPGTRLTVL.

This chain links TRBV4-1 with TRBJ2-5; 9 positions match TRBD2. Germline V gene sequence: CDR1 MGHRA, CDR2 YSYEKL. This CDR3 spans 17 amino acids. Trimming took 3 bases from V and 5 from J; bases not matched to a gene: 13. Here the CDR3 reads CASSQTIAGVLRETQYF. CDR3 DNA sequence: TGCGCCAGCAGCCAGACAATAGCGGGAGTTCTCAGGGAGACCCAGTACTTC.

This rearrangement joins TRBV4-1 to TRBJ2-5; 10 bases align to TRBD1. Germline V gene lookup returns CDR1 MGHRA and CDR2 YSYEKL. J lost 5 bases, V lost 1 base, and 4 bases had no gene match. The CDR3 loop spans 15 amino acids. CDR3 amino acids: CASSQVGQGEETQYF. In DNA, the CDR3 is TGCGCCAGCAGCCAAGTAGGACAGGGGGAGGAGACCCAGTACTTC.

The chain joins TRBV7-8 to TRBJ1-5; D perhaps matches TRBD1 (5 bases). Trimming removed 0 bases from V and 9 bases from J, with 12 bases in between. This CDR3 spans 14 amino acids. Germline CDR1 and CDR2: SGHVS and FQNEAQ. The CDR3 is CASSLAEGLGPQHF. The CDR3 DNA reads TGTGCCAGCAGCTTAGCGGAGGGGTTAGGGCCCCAGCATTTT.

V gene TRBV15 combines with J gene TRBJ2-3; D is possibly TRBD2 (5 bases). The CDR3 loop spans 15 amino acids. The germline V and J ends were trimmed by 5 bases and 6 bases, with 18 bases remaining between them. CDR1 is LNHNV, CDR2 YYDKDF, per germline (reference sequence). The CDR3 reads CATSYTPQRTDTQYF. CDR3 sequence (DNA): TGTGCCACCAGCTACACCCCCCAGCGGACCGATACGCAGTATTTT.

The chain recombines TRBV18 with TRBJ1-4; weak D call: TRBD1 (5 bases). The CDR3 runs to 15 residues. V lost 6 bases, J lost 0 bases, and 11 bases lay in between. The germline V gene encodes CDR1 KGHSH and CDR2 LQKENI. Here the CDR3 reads CASSPTAATNEKLFF. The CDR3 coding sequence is TGTGCCAGCTCCCCGACAGCTGCAACTAATGAAAAACTGTTTTTT.

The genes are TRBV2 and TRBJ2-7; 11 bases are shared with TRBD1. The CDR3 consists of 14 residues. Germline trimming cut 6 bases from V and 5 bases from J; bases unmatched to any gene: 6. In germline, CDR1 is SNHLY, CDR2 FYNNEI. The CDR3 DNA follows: TGTGCCAGCAGGAGGGGACAGGGGGGGGACGAGCAGTACTTC. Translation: CASRRGQGGDEQYF.

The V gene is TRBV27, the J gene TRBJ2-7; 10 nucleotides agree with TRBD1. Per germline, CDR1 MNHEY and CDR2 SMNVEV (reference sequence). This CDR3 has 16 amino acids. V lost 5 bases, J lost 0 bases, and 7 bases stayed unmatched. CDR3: CASSKRQGAPSYEQYF. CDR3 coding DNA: TGTGCCAGCAGTAAACGACAGGGGGCCCCCTCCTACGAGCAGTACTTC.

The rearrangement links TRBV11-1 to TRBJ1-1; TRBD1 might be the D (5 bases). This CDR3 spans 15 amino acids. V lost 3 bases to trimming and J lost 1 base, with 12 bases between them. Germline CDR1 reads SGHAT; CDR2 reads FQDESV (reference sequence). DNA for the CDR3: TGTGCCAGCAGCTTCCAGGTTCAGGGGAACACTGAAGCTTTCTTT. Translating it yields CASSFQVQGNTEAFF. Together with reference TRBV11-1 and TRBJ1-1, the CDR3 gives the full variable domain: EAEVAQSPRYKITEKSQAVAFWCDPISGHATLYWYRQILGQGPELLVQFQDESVVDDSQLPKDRFSAERLKGVDSTLKIQPAELGDSAMYLCASSFQVQGNTEAFFGQGTRLTVV.